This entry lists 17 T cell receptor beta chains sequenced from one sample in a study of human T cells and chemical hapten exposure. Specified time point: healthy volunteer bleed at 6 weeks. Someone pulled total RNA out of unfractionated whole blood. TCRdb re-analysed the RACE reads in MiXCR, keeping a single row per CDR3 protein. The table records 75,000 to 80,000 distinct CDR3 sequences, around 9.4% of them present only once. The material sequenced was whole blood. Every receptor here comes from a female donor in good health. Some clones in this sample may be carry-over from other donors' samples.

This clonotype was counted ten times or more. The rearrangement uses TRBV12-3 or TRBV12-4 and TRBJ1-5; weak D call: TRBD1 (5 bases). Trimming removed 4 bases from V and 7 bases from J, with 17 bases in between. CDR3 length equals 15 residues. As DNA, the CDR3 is TGTGCCAGCAGTTCAATGAGGGATTGGGACCAGCCCCAGCATTTT. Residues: CASSSMRDWDQPQHF.

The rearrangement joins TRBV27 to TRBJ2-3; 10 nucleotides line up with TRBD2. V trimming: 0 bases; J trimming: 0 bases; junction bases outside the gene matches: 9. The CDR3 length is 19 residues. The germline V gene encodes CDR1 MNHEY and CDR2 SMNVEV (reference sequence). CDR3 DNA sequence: TGTGCCAGCAGTTTATCATGGCTAGCGGGGGACTCTAGCACAGATACGCAGTATTTT. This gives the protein CASSLSWLAGDSSTDTQYF.

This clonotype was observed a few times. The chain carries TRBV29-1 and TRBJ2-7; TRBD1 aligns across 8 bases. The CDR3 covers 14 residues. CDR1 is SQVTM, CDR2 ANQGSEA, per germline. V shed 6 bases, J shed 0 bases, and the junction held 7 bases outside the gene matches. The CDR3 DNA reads TGCAGCGTAACAGGGGGAACAAACTCCTACGAGCAGTACTTC. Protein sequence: CSVTGGTNSYEQYF.

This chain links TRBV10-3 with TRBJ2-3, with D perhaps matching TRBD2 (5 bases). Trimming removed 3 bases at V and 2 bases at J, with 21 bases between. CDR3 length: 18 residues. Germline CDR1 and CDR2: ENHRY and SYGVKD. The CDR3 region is CAISEFGQDSMDTDTQYF. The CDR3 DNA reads TGTGCCATCAGTGAATTCGGGCAGGACTCCATGGACACAGATACGCAGTATTTT.

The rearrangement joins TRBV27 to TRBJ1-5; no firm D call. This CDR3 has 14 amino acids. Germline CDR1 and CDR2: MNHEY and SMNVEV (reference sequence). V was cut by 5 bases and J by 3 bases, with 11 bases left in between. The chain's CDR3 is CASSPRQNNQPQHF. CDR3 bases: TGTGCCAGCAGTCCGCGGCAGAACAATCAGCCCCAGCATTTT.

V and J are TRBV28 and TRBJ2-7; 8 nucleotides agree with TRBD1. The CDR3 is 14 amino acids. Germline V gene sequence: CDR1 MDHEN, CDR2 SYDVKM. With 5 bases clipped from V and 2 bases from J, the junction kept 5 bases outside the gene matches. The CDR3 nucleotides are TGTGCCAGCAGTCCCTGGACAGGGACCTACGAGCAGTACTTC. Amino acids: CASSPWTGTYEQYF.

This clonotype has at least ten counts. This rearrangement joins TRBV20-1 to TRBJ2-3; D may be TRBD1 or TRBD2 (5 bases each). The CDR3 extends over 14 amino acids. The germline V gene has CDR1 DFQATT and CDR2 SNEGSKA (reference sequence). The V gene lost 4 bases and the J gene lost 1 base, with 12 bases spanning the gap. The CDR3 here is CSATWGPRTDTQYF. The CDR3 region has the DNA TGCAGTGCTACCTGGGGACCGCGCACAGATACGCAGTATTTT.

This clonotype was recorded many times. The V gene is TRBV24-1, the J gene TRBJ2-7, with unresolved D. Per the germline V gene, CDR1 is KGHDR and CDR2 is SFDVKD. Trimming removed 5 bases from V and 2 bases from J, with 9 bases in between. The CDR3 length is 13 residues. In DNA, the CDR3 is TGTGCCACCAGTGGAGCAGGCGCCTACGAGCAGTACTTC. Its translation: CATSGAGAYEQYF.

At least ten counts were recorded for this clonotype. CDR3 residues: CASSARTSGGAPPPYNEQFF. The CDR3 nucleotides are TGTGCCAGCAGTGCCCGGACTAGCGGGGGGGCCCCCCCACCTTACAATGAGCAGTTCTTC. The chain uses TRBV6-4 and TRBJ2-1; 15 bases line up with TRBD2. This CDR3 spans 20 amino acids. CDR1 is MRHNA, CDR2 SNTAGT, per germline. Trimming removed 4 bases from V and 4 bases from J; junction bases left unmatched: 14.

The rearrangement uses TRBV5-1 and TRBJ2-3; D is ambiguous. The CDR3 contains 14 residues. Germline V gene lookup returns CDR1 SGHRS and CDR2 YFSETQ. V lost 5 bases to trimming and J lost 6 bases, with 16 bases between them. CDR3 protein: CASSPRAISDTQYF. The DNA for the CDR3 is TGCGCCAGCAGTCCCCGTGCGATATCTGATACGCAGTATTTT.

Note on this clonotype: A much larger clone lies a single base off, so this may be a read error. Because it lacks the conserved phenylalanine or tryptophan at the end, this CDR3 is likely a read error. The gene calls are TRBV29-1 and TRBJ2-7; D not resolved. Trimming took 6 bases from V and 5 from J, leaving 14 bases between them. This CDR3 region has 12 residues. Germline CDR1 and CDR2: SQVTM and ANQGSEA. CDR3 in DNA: TGCAGCGTCATAGAGGTAATGGACGAGCAGTACCTC. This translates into CSVIEVMDEQYL.

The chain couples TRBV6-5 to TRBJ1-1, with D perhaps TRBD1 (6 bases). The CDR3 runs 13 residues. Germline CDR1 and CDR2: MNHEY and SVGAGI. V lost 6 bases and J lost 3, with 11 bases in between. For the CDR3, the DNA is TGTGCCAGCAGCGCGACAGGCTACACTGAAGCTTTCTTT. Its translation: CASSATGYTEAFF.

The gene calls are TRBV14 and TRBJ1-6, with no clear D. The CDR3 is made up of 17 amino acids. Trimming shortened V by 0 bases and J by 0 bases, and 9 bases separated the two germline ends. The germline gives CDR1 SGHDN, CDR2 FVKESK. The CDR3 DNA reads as TGTGCCAGCAGCCAAGAGAGGAGGAGCTCCTATAATTCACCCCTCCACTTT. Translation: CASSQERRSSYNSPLHF.

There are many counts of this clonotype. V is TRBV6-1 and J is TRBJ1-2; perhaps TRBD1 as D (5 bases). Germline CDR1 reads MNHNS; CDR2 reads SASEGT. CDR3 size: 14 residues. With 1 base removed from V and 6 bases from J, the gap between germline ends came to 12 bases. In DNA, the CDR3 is TGTGCCAGCAGTGAAGGTTGGGGCAGAAATGGCTACACCTTC. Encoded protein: CASSEGWGRNGYTF.

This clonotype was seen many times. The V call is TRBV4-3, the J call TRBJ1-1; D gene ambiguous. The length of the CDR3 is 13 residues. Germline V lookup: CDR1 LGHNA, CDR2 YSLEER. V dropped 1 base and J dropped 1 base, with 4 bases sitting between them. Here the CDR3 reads CASSQGRNTEAFF. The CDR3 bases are TGCGCCAGCAGCCAAGGCAGGAACACTGAAGCTTTCTTT.

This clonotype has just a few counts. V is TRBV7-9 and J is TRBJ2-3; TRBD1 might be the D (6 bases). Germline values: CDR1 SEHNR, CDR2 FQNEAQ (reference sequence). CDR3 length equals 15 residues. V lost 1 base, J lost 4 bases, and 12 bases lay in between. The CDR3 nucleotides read TGTGCCAGCAGCTTAGTGTTTCGACAGGCAGATACGCAGTATTTT. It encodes CASSLVFRQADTQYF. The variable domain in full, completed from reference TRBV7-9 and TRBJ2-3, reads DTGVSQNPRHKITKRGQNVTFRCDPISEHNRLYWYRQTLGQGPEFLTYFQNEAQLEKSRLLSDRFSAERPKGSFSTLEIQRTEQGDSAMYLCASSLVFRQADTQYFGPGTRLTVL.

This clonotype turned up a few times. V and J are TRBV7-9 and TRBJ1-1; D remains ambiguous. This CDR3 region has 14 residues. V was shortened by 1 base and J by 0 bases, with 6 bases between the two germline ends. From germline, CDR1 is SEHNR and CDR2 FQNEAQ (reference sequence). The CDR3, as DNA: TGTGCCAGCAGCTTAGGAGCGGTGAACACTGAAGCTTTCTTT. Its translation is CASSLGAVNTEAFF.